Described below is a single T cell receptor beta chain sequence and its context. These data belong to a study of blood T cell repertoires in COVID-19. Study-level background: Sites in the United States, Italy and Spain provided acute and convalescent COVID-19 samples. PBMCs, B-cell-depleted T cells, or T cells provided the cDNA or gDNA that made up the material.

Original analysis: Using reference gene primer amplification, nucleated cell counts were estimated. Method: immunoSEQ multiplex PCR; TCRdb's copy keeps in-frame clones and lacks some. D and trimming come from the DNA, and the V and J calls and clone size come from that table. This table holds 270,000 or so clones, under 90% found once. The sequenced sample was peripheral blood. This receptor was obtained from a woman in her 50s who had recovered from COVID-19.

CDR3: CASSSRSGTVRETQYF. Written as DNA, the CDR3 is TGTGCCAGCAGCTCGCGTTCCGGGACAGTACGAGAGACCCAGTACTTC. The chain employs TRBV7-9 and TRBJ2-5; 7 nucleotides agree with TRBD1. Per germline, CDR1 SEHNR and CDR2 FQNEAQ (reference sequence). V lost 4 bases to trimming and J lost 4 bases; unmatched junction nucleotides: 12. CDR3 length equals 16 residues.